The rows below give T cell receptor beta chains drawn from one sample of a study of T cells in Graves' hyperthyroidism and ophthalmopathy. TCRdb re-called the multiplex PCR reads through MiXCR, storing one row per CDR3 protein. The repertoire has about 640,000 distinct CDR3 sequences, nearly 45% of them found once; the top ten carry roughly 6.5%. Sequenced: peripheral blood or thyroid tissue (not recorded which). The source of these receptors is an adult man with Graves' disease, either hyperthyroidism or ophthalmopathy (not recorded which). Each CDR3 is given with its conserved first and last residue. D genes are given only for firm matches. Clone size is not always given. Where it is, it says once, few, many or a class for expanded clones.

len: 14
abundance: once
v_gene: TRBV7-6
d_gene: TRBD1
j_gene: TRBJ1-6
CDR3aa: CASSLSQGSSPLHF
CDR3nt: TGTGCCAGCAGCTTATCACAGGGGTCTTCACCCCTCCACTTT

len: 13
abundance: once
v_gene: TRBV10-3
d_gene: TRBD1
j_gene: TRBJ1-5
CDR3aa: CAISDRAGQPQHF
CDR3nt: TGTGCCATCTCAGACAGGGCCGGTCAGCCCCAGCATTTT

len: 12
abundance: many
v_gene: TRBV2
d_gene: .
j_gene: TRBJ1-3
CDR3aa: CASGYIGNTIYF
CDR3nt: TGTGCCAGCGGGTACATTGGAAACACCATATATTTT

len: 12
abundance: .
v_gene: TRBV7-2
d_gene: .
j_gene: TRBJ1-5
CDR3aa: CASSLVAGPQHF
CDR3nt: TGTGCCAGCAGCTTAGTAGCAGGGCCCCAGCATTTT

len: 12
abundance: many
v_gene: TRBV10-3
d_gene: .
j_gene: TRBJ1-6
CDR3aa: CAIRTVNSPLHF
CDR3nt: TGTGCCATCAGGACTGTTAATTCACCCCTCCACTTT

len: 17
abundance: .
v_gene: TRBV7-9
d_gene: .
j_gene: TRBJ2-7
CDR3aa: CASSFYICSAGGYEQYF
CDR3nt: .

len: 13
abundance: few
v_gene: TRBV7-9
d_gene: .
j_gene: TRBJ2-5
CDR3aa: CASSLDGDQGQYF
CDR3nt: TGTGCCAGCAGCTTAGATGGTGACCAAGGCCAGTACTTC

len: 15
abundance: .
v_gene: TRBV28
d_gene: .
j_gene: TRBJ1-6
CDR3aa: CASSLSRGSNSPLHF
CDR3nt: TGTGCCAGCAGTTTAAGCAGGGGTAGTAATTCACCCCTCCACTTT

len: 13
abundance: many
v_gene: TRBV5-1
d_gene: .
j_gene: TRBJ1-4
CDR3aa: CASSLADGEKLFF
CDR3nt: TGCGCCAGCAGCTTGGCGGATGGTGAAAAACTGTTTTTT

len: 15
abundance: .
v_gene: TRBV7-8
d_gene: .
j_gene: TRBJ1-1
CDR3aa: CASSLPGSMNTEAFF
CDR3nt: TGTGCCAGCAGCTTACCAGGGAGCATGAACACTGAAGCTTTCTTT

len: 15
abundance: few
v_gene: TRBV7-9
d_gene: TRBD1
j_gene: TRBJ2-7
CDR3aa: CASSTGQGSFYEQYF
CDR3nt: TGTGCCAGCAGTACAGGACAGGGCAGTTTCTACGAGCAGTACTTC

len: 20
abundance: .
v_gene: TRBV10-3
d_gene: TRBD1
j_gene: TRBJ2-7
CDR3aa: CASQGDRESSFWDRGNEQYF
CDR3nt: TGTGCCTCCCAAGGGGACAGGGAGTCGTCGTTTTGGGACAGGGGTAACGAGCAGTACTTC

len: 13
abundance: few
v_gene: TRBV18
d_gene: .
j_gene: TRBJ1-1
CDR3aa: CASSPQENTEAFF
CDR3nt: TGTGCCAGCTCACCACAAGAGAACACTGAAGCTTTCTTT

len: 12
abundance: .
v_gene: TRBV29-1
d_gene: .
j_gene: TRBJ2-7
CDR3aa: CSVDRSYNEQYF
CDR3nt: TGCAGCGTTGATCGGTCCTACAATGAGCAGTACTTC

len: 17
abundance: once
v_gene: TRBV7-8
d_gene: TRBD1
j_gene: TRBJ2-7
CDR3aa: CASSLASRDRGDYEQYF
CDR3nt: TGTGCCAGCAGCTTAGCATCGCGGGACAGGGGGGACTACGAGCAGTACTTC

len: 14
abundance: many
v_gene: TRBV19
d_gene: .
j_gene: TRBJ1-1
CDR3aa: CATLAQGKGTEAFF
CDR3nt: TGTGCCACCTTGGCGCAGGGAAAGGGGACTGAAGCTTTCTTT

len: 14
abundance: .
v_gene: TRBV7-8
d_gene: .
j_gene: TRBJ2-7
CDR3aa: CASSSPGPLREQYF
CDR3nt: TGTGCCAGCAGCTCCCCCGGCCCGCTTAGGGAGCAGTACTTC

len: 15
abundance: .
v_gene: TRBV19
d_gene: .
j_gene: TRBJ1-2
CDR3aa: CASSFQDLANYGYTF
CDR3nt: TGTGCCAGTAGTTTTCAGGACCTAGCTAACTATGGCTACACCTTC

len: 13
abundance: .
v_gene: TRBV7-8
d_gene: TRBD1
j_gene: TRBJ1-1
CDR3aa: CASSQDRGRRAFF
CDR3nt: TGTGCCAGCAGCCAAGACAGGGGGAGGCGAGCTTTCTTT

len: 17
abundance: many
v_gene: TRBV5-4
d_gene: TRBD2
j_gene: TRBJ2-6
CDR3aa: CASSLASGRYGANVLTF
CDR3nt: TGTGCCAGCAGCTTGGCTAGCGGGAGGTACGGGGCCAACGTCCTGACTTTC

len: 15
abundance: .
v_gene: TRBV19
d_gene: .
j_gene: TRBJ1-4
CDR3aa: CASRRFGQYDEKLFF
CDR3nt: TGTGCCAGTAGAAGATTCGGACAGTACGACGAAAAACTGTTTTTT

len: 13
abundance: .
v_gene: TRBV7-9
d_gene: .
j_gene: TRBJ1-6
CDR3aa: CASSTGSNSPLHF
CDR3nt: TGTGCCAGCAGCACAGGGTCTAATTCACCCCTCCACTTT

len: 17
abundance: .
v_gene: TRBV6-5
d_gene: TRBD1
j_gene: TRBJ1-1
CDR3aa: CASSYSFPGQIHTEAFF
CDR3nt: TGTGCCAGCAGTTACTCCTTCCCGGGACAGATCCACACTGAAGCTTTCTTT

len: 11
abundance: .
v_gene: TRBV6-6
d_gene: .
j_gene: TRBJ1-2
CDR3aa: CASSPKNGYTF
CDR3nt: TGTGCCAGCAGCCCCAAGAATGGCTACACCTTC

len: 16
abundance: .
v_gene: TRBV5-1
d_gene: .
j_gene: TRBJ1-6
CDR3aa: CASSLASRAGDSPLHF
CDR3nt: TGCGCCAGCAGCCTTGCGTCCAGGGCGGGAGATTCACCCCTCCACTTT

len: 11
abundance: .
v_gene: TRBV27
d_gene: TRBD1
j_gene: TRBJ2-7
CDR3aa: CASSDRVEQHF
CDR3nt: TGTGCCAGCAGCGACAGGGTCGAGCAGCACTTC

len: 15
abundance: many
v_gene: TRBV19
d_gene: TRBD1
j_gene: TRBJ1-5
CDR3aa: CASSASGQGKQPQHF
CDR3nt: TGTGCCAGTAGTGCCTCGGGACAGGGCAAACAGCCCCAGCATTTT

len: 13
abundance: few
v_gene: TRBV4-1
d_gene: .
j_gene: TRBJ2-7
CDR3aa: CASSQLSKYEQYF
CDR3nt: TGCGCCAGCAGCCAACTTTCCAAGTACGAGCAGTACTTC

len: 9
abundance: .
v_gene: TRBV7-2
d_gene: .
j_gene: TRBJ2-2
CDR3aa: CASSWGLFF
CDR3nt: TGTGCCAGCAGCTGGGGACTGTTTTTT

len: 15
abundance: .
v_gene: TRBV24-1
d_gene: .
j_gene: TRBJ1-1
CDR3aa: CASSPRTQMNTEAFF
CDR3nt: TGTGCCAGCAGCCCCCGGACGCAAATGAACACTGAAGCTTTCTTT

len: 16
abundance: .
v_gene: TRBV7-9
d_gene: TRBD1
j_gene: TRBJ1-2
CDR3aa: CASSRPGQGSVYGYTF
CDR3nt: TGTGCCAGCAGCAGACCGGGACAGGGAAGTGTCTATGGCTACACCTTC

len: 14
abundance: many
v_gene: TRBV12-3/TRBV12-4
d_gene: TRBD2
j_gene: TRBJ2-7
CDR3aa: CASKLAPSSYEQYF
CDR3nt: TGTGCCAGCAAACTAGCGCCCAGCTCCTACGAGCAGTACTTC

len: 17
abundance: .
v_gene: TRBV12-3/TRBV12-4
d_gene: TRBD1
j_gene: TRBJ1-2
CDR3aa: CASRRGQGAHLFYGYTF
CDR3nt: TGTGCCAGCAGAAGGGGACAGGGGGCTCACCTCTTCTATGGCTACACCTTC

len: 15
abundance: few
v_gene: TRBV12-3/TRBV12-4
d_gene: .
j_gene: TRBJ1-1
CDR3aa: CASSFRQNMNTEAFF
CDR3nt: TGTGCCAGCAGTTTCCGACAGAACATGAACACTGAAGCTTTCTTT

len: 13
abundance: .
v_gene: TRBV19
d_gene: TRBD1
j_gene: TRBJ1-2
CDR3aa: CASMSGDSYGYTF
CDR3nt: TGTGCCAGTATGTCCGGGGACAGCTATGGCTACACCTTC

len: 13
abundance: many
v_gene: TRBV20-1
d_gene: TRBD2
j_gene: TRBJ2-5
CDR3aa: CSARGLMEETQYF
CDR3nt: TGCAGTGCTAGGGGACTAATGGAGGAGACCCAGTACTTC

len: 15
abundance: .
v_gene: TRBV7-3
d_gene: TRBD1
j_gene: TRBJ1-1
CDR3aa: CASSPSGGRGAEAFF
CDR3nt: TGTGCCAGCAGCCCCAGCGGCGGCAGGGGGGCTGAAGCTTTCTTT

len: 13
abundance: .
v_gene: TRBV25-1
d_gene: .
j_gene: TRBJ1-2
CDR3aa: CASSETTNYGYTF
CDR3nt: TGTGCCAGCAGTGAGACCACGAACTATGGCTACACCTTC

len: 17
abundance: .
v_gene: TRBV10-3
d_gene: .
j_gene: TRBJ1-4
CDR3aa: CAISDSSAGGGNEKLFF
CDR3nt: TGTGCCATCAGTGACTCTTCCGCGGGAGGTGGAAATGAAAAACTGTTTTTT

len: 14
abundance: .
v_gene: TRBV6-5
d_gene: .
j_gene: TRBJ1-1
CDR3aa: CASSQQGGSTEAFF
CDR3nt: TGTGCCAGCAGTCAACAGGGAGGTAGCACTGAAGCTTTCTTT

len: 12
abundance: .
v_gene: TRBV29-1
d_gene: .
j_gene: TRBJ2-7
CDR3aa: CSVTGQIYEQYF
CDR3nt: TGCAGCGTTACTGGACAGATCTACGAGCAGTACTTC

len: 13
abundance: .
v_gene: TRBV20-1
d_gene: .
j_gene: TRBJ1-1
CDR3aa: CSARGDMGTEAFF
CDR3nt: TGCAGTGCTAGAGGCGACATGGGAACTGAAGCTTTCTTT

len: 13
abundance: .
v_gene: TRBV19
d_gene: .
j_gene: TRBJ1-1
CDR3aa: CASSVVRGNEAFF
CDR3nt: TGTGCCAGTAGTGTGGTGAGGGGTAATGAAGCTTTCTTT

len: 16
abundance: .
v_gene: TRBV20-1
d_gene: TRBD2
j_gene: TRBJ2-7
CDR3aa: CSARDKREYPYNEQYF
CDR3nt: TGCAGTGCTAGAGATAAGCGGGAGTACCCCTACAATGAGCAGTACTTC

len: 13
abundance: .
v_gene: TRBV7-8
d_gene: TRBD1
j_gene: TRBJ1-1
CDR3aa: CASSHDRALNAFF
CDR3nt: TGTGCCAGCAGCCATGACAGGGCTTTGAACGCTTTCTTT